This T cell receptor beta chain originates from a study of human T cells and chemical hapten exposure. On the study more broadly: The sensitizing agent was 2% DPC, placed on approximately 2 cm by approximately 2 cm of upper inner arm skin.

The sample's time point: patch test 1, 2 weeks after DPC sensitization. Treatment: therapeutic diphenylcyclopropenone sensitization with weekly scalp DPC. Study-wide results and limits: Having alopecia, the donors may differ immunologically from healthy people.

Unique molecular identifiers were affixed to discrete cDNA molecules within the library. TCRdb reprocessed the RACE reads with MiXCR, giving one entry per CDR3 protein. In the table there are some 400,000 distinct CDR3 sequences, around 5% of which are singletons. This CDR3 region has 13 residues. Per germline, CDR1 MNHEY and CDR2 SVGEGT. Trimming cost V 7 bases and J 5 bases, with 12 bases left between them. This clonotype showed up just a few times. The target antigen is unknown. The genes are TRBV6-2 or TRBV6-3 and TRBJ2-1; a weak D match, TRBD2 (5 bases). Sequencing was performed on whole blood, taken in connection with sensitization to the hapten diphenylcyclopropenone (DPC). This receptor was obtained from a woman between 50 and 59 years old with alopecia areata. Some clones in this sample may be carry-over from other donors' samples. The CDR3 sequence: CASTPLGDNEQFF. DNA for the CDR3: TGTGCCAGCACCCCCCTCGGGGACAATGAGCAGTTCTTC.